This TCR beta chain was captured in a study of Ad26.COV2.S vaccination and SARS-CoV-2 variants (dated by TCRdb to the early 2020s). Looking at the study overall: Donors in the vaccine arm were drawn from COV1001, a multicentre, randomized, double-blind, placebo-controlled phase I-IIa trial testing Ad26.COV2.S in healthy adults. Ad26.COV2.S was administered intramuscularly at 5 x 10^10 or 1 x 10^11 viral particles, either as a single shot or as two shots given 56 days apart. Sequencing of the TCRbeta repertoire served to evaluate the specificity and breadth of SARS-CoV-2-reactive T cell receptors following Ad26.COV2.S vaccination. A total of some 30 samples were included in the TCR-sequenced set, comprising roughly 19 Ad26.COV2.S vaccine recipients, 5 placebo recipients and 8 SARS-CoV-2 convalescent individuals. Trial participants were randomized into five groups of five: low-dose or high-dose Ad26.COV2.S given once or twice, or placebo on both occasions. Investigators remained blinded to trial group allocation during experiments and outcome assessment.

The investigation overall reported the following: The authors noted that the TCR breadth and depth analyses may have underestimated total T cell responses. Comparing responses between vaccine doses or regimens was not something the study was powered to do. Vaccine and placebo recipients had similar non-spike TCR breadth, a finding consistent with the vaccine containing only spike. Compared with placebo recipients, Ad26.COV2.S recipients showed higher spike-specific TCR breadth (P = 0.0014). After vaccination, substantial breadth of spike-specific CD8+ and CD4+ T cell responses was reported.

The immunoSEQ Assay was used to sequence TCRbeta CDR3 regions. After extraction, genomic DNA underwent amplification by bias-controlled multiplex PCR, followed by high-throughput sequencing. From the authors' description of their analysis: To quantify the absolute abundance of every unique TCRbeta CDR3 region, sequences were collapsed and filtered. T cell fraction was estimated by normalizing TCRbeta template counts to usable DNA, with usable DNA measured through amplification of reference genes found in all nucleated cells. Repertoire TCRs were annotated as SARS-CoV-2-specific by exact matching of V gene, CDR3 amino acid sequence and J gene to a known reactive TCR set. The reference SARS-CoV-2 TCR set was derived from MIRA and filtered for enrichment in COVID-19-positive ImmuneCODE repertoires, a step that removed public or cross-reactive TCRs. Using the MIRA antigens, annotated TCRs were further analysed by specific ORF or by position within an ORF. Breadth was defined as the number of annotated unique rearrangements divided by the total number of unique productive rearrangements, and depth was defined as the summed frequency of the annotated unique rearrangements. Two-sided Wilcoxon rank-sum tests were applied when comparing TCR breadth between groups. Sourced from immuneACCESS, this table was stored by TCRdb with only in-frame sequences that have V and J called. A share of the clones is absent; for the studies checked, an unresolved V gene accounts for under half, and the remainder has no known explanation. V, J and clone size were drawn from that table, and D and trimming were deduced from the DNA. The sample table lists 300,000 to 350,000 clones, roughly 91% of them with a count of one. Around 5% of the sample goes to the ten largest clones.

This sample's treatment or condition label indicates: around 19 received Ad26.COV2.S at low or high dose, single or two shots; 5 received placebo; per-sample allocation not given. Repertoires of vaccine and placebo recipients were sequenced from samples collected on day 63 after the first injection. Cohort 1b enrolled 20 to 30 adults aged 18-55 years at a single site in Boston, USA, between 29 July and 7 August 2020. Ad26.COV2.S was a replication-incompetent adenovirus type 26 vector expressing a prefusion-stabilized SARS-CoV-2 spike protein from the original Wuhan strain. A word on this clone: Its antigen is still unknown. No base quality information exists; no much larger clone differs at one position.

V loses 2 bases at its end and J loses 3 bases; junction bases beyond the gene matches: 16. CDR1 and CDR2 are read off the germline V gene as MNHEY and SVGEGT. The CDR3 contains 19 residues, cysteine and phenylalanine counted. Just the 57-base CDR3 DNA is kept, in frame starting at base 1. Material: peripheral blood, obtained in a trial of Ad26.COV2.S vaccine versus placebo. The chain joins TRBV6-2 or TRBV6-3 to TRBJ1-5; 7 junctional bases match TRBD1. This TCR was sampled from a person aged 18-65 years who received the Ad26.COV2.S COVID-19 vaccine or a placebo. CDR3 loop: CASSYDDNKLDRTNQPQHF. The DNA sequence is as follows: TGTGCCAGCAGTTACGACGATAATAAACTGGACAGGACCAATCAGCCCCAGCATTTT.